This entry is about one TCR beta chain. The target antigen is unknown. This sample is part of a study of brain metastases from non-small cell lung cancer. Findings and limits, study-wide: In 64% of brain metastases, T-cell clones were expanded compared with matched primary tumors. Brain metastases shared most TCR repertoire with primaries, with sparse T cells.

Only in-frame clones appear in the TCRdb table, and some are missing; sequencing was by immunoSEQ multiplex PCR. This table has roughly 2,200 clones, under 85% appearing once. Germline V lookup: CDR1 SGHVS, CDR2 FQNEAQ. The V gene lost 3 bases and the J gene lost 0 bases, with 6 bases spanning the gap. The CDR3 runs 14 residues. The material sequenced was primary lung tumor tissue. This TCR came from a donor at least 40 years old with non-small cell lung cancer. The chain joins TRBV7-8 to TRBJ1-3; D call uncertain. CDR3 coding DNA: TGTGCCAGCAGCTTTTCGGACTCTGGAAACACCATATATTTT. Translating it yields CASSFSDSGNTIYF.